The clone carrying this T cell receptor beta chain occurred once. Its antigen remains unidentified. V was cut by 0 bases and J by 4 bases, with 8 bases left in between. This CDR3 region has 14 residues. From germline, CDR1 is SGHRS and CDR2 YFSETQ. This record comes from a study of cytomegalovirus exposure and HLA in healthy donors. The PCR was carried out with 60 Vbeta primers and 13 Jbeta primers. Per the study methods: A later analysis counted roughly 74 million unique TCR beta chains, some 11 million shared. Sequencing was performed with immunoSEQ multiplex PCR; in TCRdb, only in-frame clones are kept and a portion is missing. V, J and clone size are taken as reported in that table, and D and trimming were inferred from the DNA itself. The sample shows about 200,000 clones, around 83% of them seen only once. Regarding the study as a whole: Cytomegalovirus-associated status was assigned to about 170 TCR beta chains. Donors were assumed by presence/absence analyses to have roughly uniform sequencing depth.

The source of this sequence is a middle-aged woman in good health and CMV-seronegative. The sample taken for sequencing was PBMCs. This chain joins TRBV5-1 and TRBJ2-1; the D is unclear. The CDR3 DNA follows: TGCGCCAGCAGCTTGGAACAGATATACAATGAGCAGTTCTTC. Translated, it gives CASSLEQIYNEQFF. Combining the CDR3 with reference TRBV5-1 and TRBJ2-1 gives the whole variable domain KAGVTQTPRYLIKTRGQQVTLSCSPISGHRSVSWYQQTPGQGLQFLFEYFSETQRNKGNFPGRFSGRQFSNSRSEMNVSTLELGDSALYLCASSLEQIYNEQFFGPGTRLTVL.